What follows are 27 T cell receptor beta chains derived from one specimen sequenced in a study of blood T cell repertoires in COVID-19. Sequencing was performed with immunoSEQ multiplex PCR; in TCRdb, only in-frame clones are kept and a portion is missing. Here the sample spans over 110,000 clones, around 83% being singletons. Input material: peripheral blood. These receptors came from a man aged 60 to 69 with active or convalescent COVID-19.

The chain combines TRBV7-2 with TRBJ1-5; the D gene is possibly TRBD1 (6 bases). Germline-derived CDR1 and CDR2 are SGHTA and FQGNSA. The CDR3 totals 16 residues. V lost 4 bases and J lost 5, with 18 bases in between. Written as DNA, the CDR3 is TGTGCCAGCAGCTCAATGGGGGGGGCTGGGTATCAGCCCCAGCATTTT. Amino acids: CASSSMGGAGYQPQHF.

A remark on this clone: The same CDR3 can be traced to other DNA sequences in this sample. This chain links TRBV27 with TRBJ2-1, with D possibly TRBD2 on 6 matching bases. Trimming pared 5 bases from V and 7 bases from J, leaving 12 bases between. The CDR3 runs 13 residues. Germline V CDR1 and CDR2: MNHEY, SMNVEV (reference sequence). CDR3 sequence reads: CASSSLGGNEQFF. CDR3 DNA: TGTGCCAGCAGTAGTCTAGGAGGGAATGAGCAGTTCTTC.

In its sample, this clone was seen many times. The CDR3 reads CASSYGLGGNYGYTF. The CDR3 nucleotides are TGTGCCAGCAGTTACGGTCTAGGCGGGAACTATGGCTACACCTTC. The chain links TRBV6-5 to TRBJ1-2; unclear D gene. Trimming cost V 2 bases and J 2 bases, with 12 bases left between them. CDR1 is MNHEY, CDR2 SVGAGI, per germline. The CDR3 length is 15 residues.

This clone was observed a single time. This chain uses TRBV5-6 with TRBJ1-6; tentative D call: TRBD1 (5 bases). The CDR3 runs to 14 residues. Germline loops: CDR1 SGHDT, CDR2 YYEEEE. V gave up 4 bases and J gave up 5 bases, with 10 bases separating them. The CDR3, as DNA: TGTGCCAGCAGCCCAGGACACGATAATTCACCCCTCCACTTT. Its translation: CASSPGHDNSPLHF.

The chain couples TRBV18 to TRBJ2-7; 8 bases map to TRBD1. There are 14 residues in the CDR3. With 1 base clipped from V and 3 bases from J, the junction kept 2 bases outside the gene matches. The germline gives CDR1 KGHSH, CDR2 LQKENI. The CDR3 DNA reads TGTGCCAGCTCACCACAAGGACAGGGCTACGAGCAGTACGTC. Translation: CASSPQGQGYEQYV.

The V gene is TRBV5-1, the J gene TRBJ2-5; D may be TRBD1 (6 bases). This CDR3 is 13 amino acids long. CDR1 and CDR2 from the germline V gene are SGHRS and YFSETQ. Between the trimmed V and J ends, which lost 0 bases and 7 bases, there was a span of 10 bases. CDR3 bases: TGCGCCAGCAGCTTGGGGACAGTCGGGACCCAGTACTTC. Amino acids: CASSLGTVGTQYF.

The chain's CDR3 is CASSYRTGGGEAFF. DNA of the CDR3: TGTGCCAGCAGTTACCGGACAGGGGGCGGAGAAGCTTTCTTT. The chain employs TRBV6-6 and TRBJ1-1; TRBD1 matches at 11 bases. V lost 2 bases and J lost 8; bases outside the gene matches: 4. Germline assignment: CDR1 MNHNY and CDR2 SVGAGI (reference sequence). This CDR3 comprises 14 residues.

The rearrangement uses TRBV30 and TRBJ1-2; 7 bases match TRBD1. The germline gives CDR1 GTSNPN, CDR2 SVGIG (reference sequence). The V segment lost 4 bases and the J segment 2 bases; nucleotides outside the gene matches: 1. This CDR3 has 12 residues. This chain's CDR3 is CAWMGQNYGYTF. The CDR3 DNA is TGTGCCTGGATGGGACAGAACTATGGCTACACCTTC.

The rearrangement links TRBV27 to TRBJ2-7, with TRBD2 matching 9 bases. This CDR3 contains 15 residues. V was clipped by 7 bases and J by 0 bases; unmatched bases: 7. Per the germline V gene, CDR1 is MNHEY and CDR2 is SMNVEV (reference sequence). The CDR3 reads CASTPSGTSSYEQYV. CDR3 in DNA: TGTGCCAGCACCCCTAGCGGGACGTCCTCCTACGAGCAGTACGTC.

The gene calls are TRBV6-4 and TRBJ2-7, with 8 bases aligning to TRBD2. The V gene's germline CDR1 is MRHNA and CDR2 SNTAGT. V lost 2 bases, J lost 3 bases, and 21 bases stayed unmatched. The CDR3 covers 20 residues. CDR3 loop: CASSDQRRLAGEFKSYEQYV. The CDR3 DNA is TGTGCCAGCAGTGACCAGCGACGTCTAGCGGGTGAGTTTAAGAGCTACGAGCAGTACGTC.

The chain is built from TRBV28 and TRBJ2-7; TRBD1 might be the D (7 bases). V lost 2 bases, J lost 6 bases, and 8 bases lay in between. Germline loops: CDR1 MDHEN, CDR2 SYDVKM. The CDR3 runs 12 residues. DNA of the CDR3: TGTGCCAGCAGTTTACAGGGGGGCGAGCAGTACGTC. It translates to CASSLQGGEQYV.

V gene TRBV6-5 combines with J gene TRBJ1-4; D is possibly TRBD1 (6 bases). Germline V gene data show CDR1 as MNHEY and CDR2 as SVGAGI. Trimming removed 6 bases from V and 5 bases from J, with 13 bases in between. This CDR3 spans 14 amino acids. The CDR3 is CASSRGGINEKLFF. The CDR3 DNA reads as TGTGCCAGCAGCCGAGGGGGAATCAATGAAAAACTGTTTTTT.

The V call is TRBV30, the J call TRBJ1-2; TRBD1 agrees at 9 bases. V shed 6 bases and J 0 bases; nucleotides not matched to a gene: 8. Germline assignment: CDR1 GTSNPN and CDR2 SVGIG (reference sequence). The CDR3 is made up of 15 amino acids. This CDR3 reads CACYRDRASNYGYTF. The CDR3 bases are TGTGCCTGCTACCGGGACAGGGCTTCTAACTATGGCTACACCTTC.

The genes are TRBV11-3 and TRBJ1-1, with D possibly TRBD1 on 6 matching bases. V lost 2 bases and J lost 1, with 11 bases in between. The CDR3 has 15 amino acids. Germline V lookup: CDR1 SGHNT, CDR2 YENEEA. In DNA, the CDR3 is TGTGCCAGCAGCTTAAGCAGGGGACGGAACACTGAAGCTTTCTTT. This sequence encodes CASSLSRGRNTEAFF.

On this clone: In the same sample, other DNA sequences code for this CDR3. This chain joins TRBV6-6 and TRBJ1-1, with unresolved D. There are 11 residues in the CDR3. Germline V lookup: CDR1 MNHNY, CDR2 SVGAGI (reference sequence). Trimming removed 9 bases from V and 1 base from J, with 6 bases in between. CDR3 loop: CASEGNTEAFF. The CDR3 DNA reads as TGTGCCAGTGAGGGGAACACTGAAGCTTTCTTT.

This chain's CDR3 is CASSRVTDSTYEQYF. The CDR3 bases are TGTGCCAGCAGCAGAGTAACGGACTCAACCTACGAGCAGTACTTC. The V gene is TRBV11-3, the J gene TRBJ2-7; D is perhaps TRBD2 (5 bases). Trimming removed 5 bases from V and 2 bases from J, with 16 bases in between. The CDR3 extends over 15 amino acids. CDR1 and CDR2 from the germline V gene are SGHNT and YENEEA.

CDR3 DNA sequence: TGTGCCAGTAGCGTAACCGGGACGGGAGGCTCGGGGTATAATTCACCCCTCCACTTT. Translation gives CASSVTGTGGSGYNSPLHF. The V gene is TRBV19, the J gene TRBJ1-6; a weak D match, TRBD1 (5 bases). Trimming left V 6 bases short and J 4 bases short, with 25 bases between. The CDR3 totals 19 residues. Germline V gene data show CDR1 as LNHDA and CDR2 as SQIVND (reference sequence).

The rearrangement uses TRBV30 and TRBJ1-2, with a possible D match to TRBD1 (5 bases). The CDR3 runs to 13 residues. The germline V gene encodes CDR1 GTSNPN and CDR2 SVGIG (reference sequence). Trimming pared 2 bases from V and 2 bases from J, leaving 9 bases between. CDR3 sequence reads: CAWSLSGNYGYTF. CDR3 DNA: TGTGCCTGGAGTCTGTCAGGGAACTATGGCTACACCTTC.

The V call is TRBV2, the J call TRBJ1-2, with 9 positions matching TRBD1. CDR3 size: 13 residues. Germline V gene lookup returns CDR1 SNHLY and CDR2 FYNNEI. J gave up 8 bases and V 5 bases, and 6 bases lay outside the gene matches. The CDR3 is CASSMDRGGGYTF. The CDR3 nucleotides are TGTGCCAGCAGTATGGACAGGGGAGGCGGCTACACCTTC.

The CDR3 loop reads CASSHLRWGLAAIFGEQFF. The CDR3 DNA follows: TGTGCCAGCAGCCACCTAAGGTGGGGGCTAGCGGCAATCTTCGGTGAGCAGTTCTTC. V and J are TRBV3-1 (or the pseudogene TRBV3-2) and TRBJ2-1; tentative D call: TRBD2 (7 bases). The germline V gene has CDR1 LGHDT and CDR2 YNNKEL (reference sequence). This CDR3 region has 19 residues. V shed 3 bases and J shed 9 bases, with 30 bases lying between them.

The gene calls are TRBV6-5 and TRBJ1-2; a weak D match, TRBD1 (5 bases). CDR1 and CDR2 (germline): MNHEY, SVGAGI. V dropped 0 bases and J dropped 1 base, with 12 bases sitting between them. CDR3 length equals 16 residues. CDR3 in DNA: TGTGCCAGCAGTTACTCGATAGGGGTGGGTAACTATGGCTACACCTTC. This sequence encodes CASSYSIGVGNYGYTF.

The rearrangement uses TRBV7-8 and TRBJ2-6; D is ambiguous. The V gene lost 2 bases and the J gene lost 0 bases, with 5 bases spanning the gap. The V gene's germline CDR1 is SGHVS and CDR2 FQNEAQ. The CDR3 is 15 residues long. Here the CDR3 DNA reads TGTGCCAGCAGCTTATTAGTCTCTGGGGCCAACGTCCTGACTTTC. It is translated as CASSLLVSGANVLTF.

The CDR3 region has the DNA TGTGCCAGCAGCTTATCCGGGACAGGCCTGAACACTGAAGCTTTCTTT. The encoded protein is CASSLSGTGLNTEAFF. This chain connects TRBV7-2 to TRBJ1-1, with 8 bases matching TRBD1. The germline V gene encodes CDR1 SGHTA and CDR2 FQGNSA. V trimming: 2 bases; J trimming: 0 bases; junction bases outside the gene matches: 5. The CDR3 covers 16 residues.

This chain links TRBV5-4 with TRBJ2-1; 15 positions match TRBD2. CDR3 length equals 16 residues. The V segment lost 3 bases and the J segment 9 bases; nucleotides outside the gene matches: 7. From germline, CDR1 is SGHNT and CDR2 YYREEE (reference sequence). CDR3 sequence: CASSWGLAGGGSEQFF. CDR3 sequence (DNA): TGTGCCAGCAGCTGGGGACTAGCGGGAGGAGGTAGTGAGCAGTTCTTC.

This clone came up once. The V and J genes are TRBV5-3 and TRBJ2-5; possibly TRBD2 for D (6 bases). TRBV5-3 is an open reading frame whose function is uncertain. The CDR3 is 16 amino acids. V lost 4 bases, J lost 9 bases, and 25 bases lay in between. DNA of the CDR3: TGTGCCAGAAGCCGACCCCGGGGGTCGGGGGATTTAGCCCAGTACTTC. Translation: CARSRPRGSGDLAQYF.

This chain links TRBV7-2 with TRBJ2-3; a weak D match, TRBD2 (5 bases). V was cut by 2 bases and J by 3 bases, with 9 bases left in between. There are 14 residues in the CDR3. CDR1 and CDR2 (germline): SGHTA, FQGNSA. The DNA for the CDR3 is TGTGCCAGCAGCTTACGTCGCGGGACAGATACGCAGTATTTT. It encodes CASSLRRGTDTQYF.

The CDR3 loop reads CATSDAGTGTGELFF. The CDR3 DNA reads as TGTGCCACCAGTGATGCCGGGACAGGGACCGGGGAGCTGTTTTTT. The chain employs TRBV24-1 and TRBJ2-2; 9 nucleotides line up with TRBD1. The CDR3 spans 15 residues. Germline CDR1 KGHDR, CDR2 SFDVKD. Losses at the gene ends were 3 bases for V and 5 bases for J; bases not matched to a gene: 3.